This entry lists 12 T cell receptor beta chains sequenced from one sample in a study of cytomegalovirus exposure and HLA in healthy donors. Libraries were prepared by immunoSEQ multiplex PCR; TCRdb keeps only in-frame clonotypes and omits some of them. The sample yields about 110,000 clones, nearly 97% seen once. Sequenced: PBMCs. Receptors were obtained from a young woman in good health and CMV-seronegative.

The chain carries TRBV7-3 and TRBJ2-3; D unresolved. This CDR3 spans 15 amino acids. V gave up 1 base and J gave up 0 bases, with 8 bases separating them. Looked up from germline, CDR1 is SGHTA and CDR2 is FQGTGA. The CDR3 spells CASSLSVSSTDTQYF. In nucleotides, the CDR3 is TGTGCCAGCAGCTTAAGCGTTTCTAGCACAGATACGCAGTATTTT.

The V gene is TRBV19, the J gene TRBJ1-5; 7 bases map to TRBD1. The CDR3 loop spans 14 amino acids. With 7 bases clipped from V and 0 bases from J, the junction kept 3 bases outside the gene matches. The germline gives CDR1 LNHDA, CDR2 SQIVND (reference sequence). The CDR3 is CASTDRNSNQPQHF. Written as DNA, the CDR3 is TGTGCCAGTACGGACAGGAATAGCAATCAGCCCCAGCATTTT.

The chain couples TRBV4-1 to TRBJ2-7, with a possible D match to TRBD1 (6 bases). The CDR3 extends over 15 amino acids. V was pared by 4 bases and J by 6 bases, with 19 bases between. Germline V gene data show CDR1 as MGHRA and CDR2 as YSYEKL. In DNA, the CDR3 is TGCGCCAGCAGCCCATCCGAACAGGGTACCCGCGAGCAGTACTTC. It codes for CASSPSEQGTREQYF.

This chain links TRBV9 with TRBJ1-5; D remains ambiguous. V lost 0 bases to trimming and J lost 0 bases, with 13 bases between them. The CDR3 runs 17 residues. The germline gives CDR1 SGDLS, CDR2 YYNGEE. The DNA of the CDR3 is TGTGCCAGCAGCGTAGTAAGCGGAACCTATAGCAATCAGCCCCAGCATTTT. Protein product: CASSVVSGTYSNQPQHF.

This chain links TRBV19 with TRBJ1-3; no clear D gene. V shed 8 bases and J shed 4 bases, with 12 bases lying between them. From germline, CDR1 is LNHDA and CDR2 SQIVND (reference sequence). The CDR3 has 13 amino acids. Written as DNA, the CDR3 is TGTGCCAGTTTCCGACAAAGAGGAAACACCATATATTTT. Amino acids: CASFRQRGNTIYF.

The chain combines TRBV6-5 with TRBJ2-3; 8 nucleotides agree with TRBD1. Unmatched junction bases numbered 7, after V lost 8 bases and J lost 0 bases. This CDR3 contains 15 residues. Germline lookup yields CDR1 MNHEY and CDR2 SVGAGI. The CDR3 sequence: CASAGGYTSTDTQYF. The CDR3, as DNA: TGTGCCAGCGCAGGGGGCTATACCAGCACAGATACGCAGTATTTT.

V usage is TRBV7-2 and J usage is TRBJ2-1; D may be TRBD1 (6 bases). The CDR3 is made up of 16 amino acids. Looked up from germline, CDR1 is SGHTA and CDR2 is FQGNSA. Trimming pared 1 base from V and 4 bases from J, leaving 14 bases between. The CDR3 sequence is CASSLDRGGLYNEQFF. The CDR3, as DNA: TGTGCCAGCAGCTTAGATAGAGGGGGTCTTTACAATGAGCAGTTCTTC.

The chain employs TRBV28 and TRBJ1-2; TRBD1 agrees at 7 bases. CDR3 length equals 13 residues. The junction had 4 bases not matched to a gene; V was cut back by 6 bases and J by 3 bases. The germline CDR1 and CDR2 sequences are MDHEN and SYDVKM. The CDR3 protein is CASSQTGHYGYTF. In DNA form, the CDR3 reads TGTGCCAGCAGCCAGACAGGGCACTATGGCTACACCTTC.

This rearrangement joins TRBV19 to TRBJ1-5; TRBD1 matches 7 bases. From germline, CDR1 is LNHDA and CDR2 SQIVND (reference sequence). The CDR3 sequence is 17 residues long. Germline trimming cut 0 bases from V and 3 bases from J; bases unmatched to any gene: 8. The CDR3 loop reads CASSIDRTGGPNQPQHF. Here the CDR3 DNA reads TGTGCCAGTAGTATAGATCGGACAGGAGGCCCCAATCAGCCCCAGCATTTT.

In its sample, this clone was seen once. The chain is built from TRBV28 and TRBJ1-1; D gene ambiguous. Germline V CDR1 and CDR2: MDHEN, SYDVKM. With 6 bases removed from V and 4 bases from J, the gap between germline ends came to 12 bases. This CDR3 has 13 residues. In DNA, the CDR3 is TGTGCCAGCAGCCCCCTAGGGAGCACTGAAGCTTTCTTT. It translates to CASSPLGSTEAFF.

This clone was observed a single time. The chain has TRBV28 and TRBJ1-1, with D unclear. V lost 10 bases to trimming and J lost 4 bases, with 13 bases between them. CDR1 and CDR2 from the germline V gene are MDHEN and SYDVKM. The CDR3 has 12 residues. The DNA for the CDR3 is TGTGCCACAGGCGGACTGGGCACTGAAGCTTTCTTT. It yields the protein CATGGLGTEAFF.

The rearrangement joins TRBV2 to TRBJ1-1, with a weak D call TRBD1 (5 bases). CDR3 length: 15 residues. V lost 4 bases, J lost 1 base, and 13 bases lay in between. Germline CDR1 SNHLY, CDR2 FYNNEI. The DNA for the CDR3 is TGTGCCAGCAGTGTATCCAGGGTGGGGAACACTGAAGCTTTCTTT. Its translation: CASSVSRVGNTEAFF.